Sequencing of this T cell receptor (beta chain) was carried out in a study of blood T cell repertoires in COVID-19. The wider study: Collection of acute and convalescent COVID-19 samples took place in the United States, Italy and Spain.

The assay was immunoSEQ multiplex PCR, and TCRdb's table has in-frame clones only and misses some. The repertoire has approximately 400,000 clones, more than 75% of them found once; the top ten carry about 1%. This CDR3 is built from 20 residues. The ends lost 3 bases at V and 4 bases at J; junction bases unmatched: 22. CDR1 is GTSNPN, CDR2 SVGIG, per germline (reference sequence). This sequence was found in a human donor with acute or convalescent COVID-19. The donor label of this sample is uncertain. This chain links TRBV30 with TRBJ2-3, with 10 bases identical to TRBD2. The sample taken for sequencing was peripheral blood. The CDR3 DNA sequence: TGTGCCTGGAGGCCTCGATTTGTTGCAGCGGGGGGGAGGAGGGCAGATACGCAGTATTTT. This gives the protein CAWRPRFVAAGGRRADTQYF.